Detailed here is one TCR beta chain. The antigen is not known. The data were taken from a study of blood T cells in healthy people across ages. Findings and caveats of the study: It was not known whether donors were CMV positive (a possible confounder of expanded clonotype changes). Compared with aged donors, long-lived donors showed fewer expanded clones, suggesting selection. The diversity estimates, figures obtained from one million T cells, were considered underestimates.

The V and J ends lost 2 bases and 8 bases respectively, with 19 bases between them. The CDR3 runs 17 residues. Germline CDR1 reads SGHTA; CDR2 reads FQGNSA. Primed by a sample-barcoded 5' primer and a J-beta primer mix, a second PCR proceeded for about 7 to 11 cycles. In TCRdb, the 5' RACE reads were re-called with MiXCR into one record per CDR3 protein. This sample yields 1.8 million or so distinct CDR3 sequences, of which around 42% are seen a single time; approximately 22% belongs to the top ten. The sequenced material came from blood. This TCR came from a human donor in good health. The chain combines TRBV7-2 with TRBJ2-6, with a possible D match to TRBD2 (6 bases). The CDR3 spells CASSLWSGTVGPNVLTF. CDR3 bases: TGTGCCAGCAGCTTATGGTCCGGGACTGTAGGGCCCAACGTCCTGACTTTC.